The rows below give T cell receptor beta chains drawn from one sample of a study of T cells in Graves' hyperthyroidism and ophthalmopathy. TCRdb reanalysed the multiplex PCR reads using MiXCR and keeps one entry per CDR3 protein. This repertoire shows 490,000 or so distinct CDR3 sequences, 15% to 20% found once; its top ten account for 47%. Sequencing input: blood. Every receptor here comes from a man in his forties with Graves' ophthalmopathy. The CDR3 runs from the conserved cysteine through the conserved F or W. A D gene is named only where the DNA matches it firmly. The size of a clone is reported for some rows only, either as once, few or many, or as a class for expanded clones.

J gene: TRBJ2-5
D gene: NA
V gene: TRBV10-3
clone size: many
CDR3 DNA: TGTGCCATCAGCGAAGGCTCGGAGACCCAGTACTTC
CDR3 protein: CAISEGSETQYF

J gene: TRBJ2-5
D gene: NA
V gene: TRBV18
clone size: many
CDR3 DNA: TGTGCCAGCTCACCACCCCAAGAGACCCAGTACTTC
CDR3 protein: CASSPPQETQYF

J gene: TRBJ2-7
D gene: TRBD2
V gene: TRBV27
clone size: NA
CDR3 DNA: TGTGCCAGCAGTCTCCTGGGGGGGGAGACCTACGAGCAGTACTTC
CDR3 protein: CASSLLGGETYEQYF

J gene: TRBJ2-5
D gene: NA
V gene: TRBV28
clone size: many
CDR3 DNA: TGTGCCAGCACCACGGACGCCCGGGACCAAGAGACCCAGTACTTC
CDR3 protein: CASTTDARDQETQYF

J gene: TRBJ1-2
D gene: NA
V gene: TRBV5-1
clone size: few
CDR3 DNA: TGCGCCAGCAGCTCAACTTCGGGGTTTTATGGCTACACCTTC
CDR3 protein: CASSSTSGFYGYTF

J gene: TRBJ2-4
D gene: NA
V gene: TRBV6-1
clone size: NA
CDR3 DNA: TGTGCCAGCAGATCGAGGTTTGGACCGATCGGCAAAAACATTCAGTACTTC
CDR3 protein: CASRSRFGPIGKNIQYF

J gene: TRBJ2-1
D gene: TRBD2
V gene: TRBV7-9
clone size: few
CDR3 DNA: TGTGCCAGCAGCTTAGGGGGGGGTTATTACAATGAGCAGTTCTTC
CDR3 protein: CASSLGGGYYNEQFF

J gene: TRBJ1-3
D gene: NA
V gene: TRBV4-3
clone size: few
CDR3 DNA: TGCGCCAGCAGCCAAGATCGAAGGGTTTGGTCTGGAAACACCATATATTTT
CDR3 protein: CASSQDRRVWSGNTIYF

J gene: TRBJ2-7
D gene: NA
V gene: TRBV7-2
clone size: few
CDR3 DNA: TGTGCCAGCAGCTTAGAGCGCCCATCTATGGAGCAGTACTTC
CDR3 protein: CASSLERPSMEQYF

J gene: TRBJ2-4
D gene: TRBD2
V gene: TRBV2
clone size: NA
CDR3 DNA: TGTGCCAGCAGTGGGAATAGCGGGAGAGACATTCAGTACTTC
CDR3 protein: CASSGNSGRDIQYF

J gene: TRBJ2-5
D gene: TRBD2
V gene: TRBV6-1
clone size: NA
CDR3 DNA: TGTGCCAGCAGGGCCGGGACTAGGAGTTGGGAGACCCAGTACTTC
CDR3 protein: CASRAGTRSWETQYF

J gene: TRBJ2-1
D gene: TRBD2
V gene: TRBV11-2
clone size: few
CDR3 DNA: TGTGCCAGCAGCTTAGAGACTAGCGGGAGGGCCTTACCGCCCTACAATGAGCAGTTCTTC
CDR3 protein: CASSLETSGRALPPYNEQFF

J gene: TRBJ2-7
D gene: NA
V gene: TRBV6-1
clone size: NA
CDR3 DNA: TGTGCCAGCACCAAAACCGGCGGGGTGAACGAGCAGTACTTC
CDR3 protein: CASTKTGGVNEQYF

J gene: TRBJ2-3
D gene: NA
V gene: TRBV4-2
clone size: many
CDR3 DNA: TGTGCCAGCAGCCAGAAGCAGGGGAAGGGGGGCACAGATACGCAGTATTTT
CDR3 protein: CASSQKQGKGGTDTQYF

J gene: TRBJ1-1
D gene: NA
V gene: TRBV5-1
clone size: few
CDR3 DNA: TGCGCCAGCAGCGAACCCCAGATGCCTGGAGCTTTCTTT
CDR3 protein: CASSEPQMPGAFF

J gene: TRBJ2-1
D gene: NA
V gene: TRBV30
clone size: few
CDR3 DNA: TGTGCCTGGAGTGTACGCGGTCGGGGCTCCTACAATGAGCAGTTCTTC
CDR3 protein: CAWSVRGRGSYNEQFF

J gene: TRBJ2-5
D gene: NA
V gene: TRBV19
clone size: NA
CDR3 DNA: TGTGCCAGTAGTATTAATTCAGAGACCCAGTACTTC
CDR3 protein: CASSINSETQYF

J gene: TRBJ2-5
D gene: TRBD1
V gene: TRBV5-1
clone size: NA
CDR3 DNA: TGCGCCAGCAGCTTGAGGACAGGGGCAGAGACCCAGTACTTC
CDR3 protein: CASSLRTGAETQYF

J gene: TRBJ2-1
D gene: TRBD2
V gene: TRBV28
clone size: many
CDR3 DNA: TGTGCCAGCAGTCCCCGACTAGCGGGAGTCAATGAGCAGTTCTTC
CDR3 protein: CASSPRLAGVNEQFF

J gene: TRBJ2-2
D gene: NA
V gene: TRBV20-1
clone size: many
CDR3 DNA: TGCAGTGCTGCCGAGATGTCTTCTGCAGCCGGGGAGCTGTTTTTT
CDR3 protein: CSAAEMSSAAGELFF

J gene: TRBJ1-5
D gene: NA
V gene: TRBV2
clone size: NA
CDR3 DNA: TGTGCCAGCAGTGAAGCGCTTGGTAGCAATCAGCCCCAGCATTTT
CDR3 protein: CASSEALGSNQPQHF

J gene: TRBJ1-1
D gene: NA
V gene: TRBV27
clone size: NA
CDR3 DNA: TGTGCCAGCAGTTTACTCCCCGGGCTTGAAGCTTTCTTT
CDR3 protein: CASSLLPGLEAFF

J gene: TRBJ2-7
D gene: NA
V gene: TRBV7-2
clone size: many
CDR3 DNA: TGTGCCAGCAGCTTACTGGCGGGGGCACGACCGATCTACGAGCAGTACTTC
CDR3 protein: CASSLLAGARPIYEQYF

J gene: TRBJ2-1
D gene: TRBD1
V gene: TRBV28
clone size: NA
CDR3 DNA: TGTGCCAGCAGTCCCCGGGACAGGGAGTCGAGTTATGAGCAGTTCTTC
CDR3 protein: CASSPRDRESSYEQFF

J gene: TRBJ2-2
D gene: NA
V gene: TRBV2
clone size: many
CDR3 DNA: TGTGCCAGCGGATCCCGGGCCAACACCGGGGAGCTGTTTTTT
CDR3 protein: CASGSRANTGELFF

J gene: TRBJ2-7
D gene: TRBD2
V gene: TRBV28
clone size: many
CDR3 DNA: TGTGCCAGCAGCCCCTTATTCGGGGGGGGCACCTACGAGCAGTACTTC
CDR3 protein: CASSPLFGGGTYEQYF

J gene: TRBJ2-7
D gene: NA
V gene: TRBV4-3
clone size: NA
CDR3 DNA: TGCGCCAGCAGCCAAGACGGAGGGTCCGTGGGATCCGAGCAGTACTTC
CDR3 protein: CASSQDGGSVGSEQYF

J gene: TRBJ1-5
D gene: NA
V gene: TRBV19
clone size: NA
CDR3 DNA: TGTGCCAGTAAAGTCGGTACCGGGGGCAAGGGCAATCAGCCCCAGCATTTT
CDR3 protein: CASKVGTGGKGNQPQHF